The 5 T cell receptor beta chains below come from one sample, sequenced in a study of CD4 T cells in relation to SARS-CoV-2 and coronaviruses. Here immunoSEQ multiplex PCR was the method, and the copy in TCRdb shows in-frame clones only, minus some. The sample lists about 38,000 clones; about three quarters were seen once. Their cognate antigens are unknown. Sequenced: memory CD4+ T cells from PBMCs, cultured in vitro. These receptors originate from an adult with COVID-19.

The chain joins TRBV6-2 or TRBV6-3 to TRBJ2-7; D remains unclear. V was shortened by 6 bases and J by 5 bases, with 20 bases between the two germline ends. The CDR3 has 15 residues. CDR1 MNHEY and CDR2 SVGEGT come from the germline V gene. The chain's CDR3 is CASSSLWVRFNEQYF. CDR3 nucleotide sequence: TGTGCCAGCAGCTCCCTCTGGGTTCGGTTTAACGAGCAGTACTTC.

The V call is TRBV11-2, the J call TRBJ2-1; unclear D gene. V lost 4 bases and J 5 bases, leaving 12 bases between the germline ends. The CDR3 spans 14 residues. Germline CDR1 reads SGHAT; CDR2 reads FQNNGV. CDR3 amino acids: CASSSRLTHNEQFF. CDR3 bases: TGTGCCAGCAGCTCCCGCTTGACTCACAATGAGCAGTTCTTC. Full variable domain (outside the CDR3, taken from reference TRBV11-2 and TRBJ2-1): EAGVAQSPRYKIIEKRQSVAFWCNPISGHATLYWYQQILGQGPKLLIQFQNNGVVDDSQLPKDRFSAERLKGVDSTLKIQPAKLEDSAVYLCASSSRLTHNEQFFGPGTRLTVL.

The J gene is TRBJ2-7, the V gene TRBV2; D may be TRBD2 (5 bases). Per germline, CDR1 SNHLY and CDR2 FYNNEI. The ends were cut back, 3 bases at V and 3 bases at J, with 9 bases in the middle. The CDR3 has 13 residues. CDR3 amino acids: CASSDPDFYEQYF. The CDR3 coding sequence is TGTGCCAGCAGTGATCCGGACTTCTACGAGCAGTACTTC.

This clone was seen once. The V and J genes are TRBV4-2 and TRBJ1-2; no clear D. CDR3 length: 16 amino acids. CDR1 and CDR2 (germline): LGHNA, YNFKEQ. Trimming cost V 0 bases and J 4 bases, with 15 bases left between them. CDR3 region: CASSQDALSLGYGYTF. The CDR3 coding sequence is TGTGCCAGCAGCCAAGACGCCCTGTCATTAGGCTATGGCTACACCTTC.

The chain carries TRBV19 and TRBJ2-1, with 8 bases lining up with TRBD1. V lost 6 bases, J lost 5 bases, and 6 bases stayed unmatched. The CDR3 is 14 amino acids. Germline V gene data show CDR1 as LNHDA and CDR2 as SQIVND (reference sequence). The chain's CDR3 is CASRTQGVNNEQFF. The CDR3 DNA is TGTGCCAGTAGAACACAGGGGGTCAACAATGAGCAGTTCTTC.